This TCR beta chain was captured by sequencing in a study of T-cell reconstitution after alpha-beta-depleted transplantation in children. Study results and limitations: The study traced high day-60 TCRbeta diversity in some patients to surviving recipient T cells and thymic progenitors. Alpha-beta T cells about two months after transplant reportedly derived from several hundred expanded graft clones. T-cell counts and diversity were attributed mostly to newly produced T cells one year after transplant.

The CDR3 sequence is 13 residues long. Germline assignment: CDR1 SGHVS and CDR2 FNYEAQ. With 5 bases removed from V and 5 bases from J, the gap between germline ends came to 12 bases. Unique molecular identifiers tagged the TCRbeta library. TCRdb ran MiXCR on the PCR reads and lists one entry per CDR3 protein. Here the sample spans fewer than 550,000 distinct CDR3 sequences, roughly 11% being singletons. To note about this clonotype: Antigen: not known.

The TCR originated in a female patient aged 2-15 years who had a stem cell transplant for aplastic anemia, so the T cells may come from the graft donor. The chain joins TRBV7-6 to TRBJ2-5; D is unresolved. Material: PBMCs, mostly from graft donor cells, obtained 180 days after TCRalphabeta/CD19-depleted stem cell transplant. In DNA, the CDR3 is TGTGCCAGCAGCACAGTCTTAGGGGAGACCCAGTACTTC. As protein: CASSTVLGETQYF.